Each of the 30 T cell receptor beta chains below was sequenced from the same sample in a study of cytomegalovirus exposure and HLA in healthy donors. Researchers ran the PCR with 60 Vbeta and 13 Jbeta primers. This table comes from immunoSEQ multiplex PCR, and its TCRdb copy is limited to in-frame clones, with some not included. The table lists about 130,000 clones, just over 75% of them singletons. Sequencing used PBMCs. Receptor source: a woman in her fifties or sixties in good health and CMV-seronegative.

The chain combines TRBV6-1 with TRBJ1-5, with 7 nucleotides matching TRBD1. The V gene end was trimmed by 8 bases and the J gene end by 5 bases; junction bases not matched to a gene: 12. This CDR3 has 15 amino acids. CDR1 and CDR2 from the germline V gene are MNHNS and SASEGT. The CDR3 DNA reads as TGTGCCAGCGGCTCTGCCGGGACAGCTTATCAGCCCCAGCATTTT. Residues: CASGSAGTAYQPQHF.

This clone was observed a single time. V and J are TRBV27 and TRBJ2-1; 9 nucleotides match TRBD2. Germline V gene lookup returns CDR1 MNHEY and CDR2 SMNVEV (reference sequence). V dropped 3 bases and J dropped 7; count of bases not matched to a gene: 10. This CDR3 region has 16 residues. The CDR3 DNA reads as TGTGCCAGCAGTTTCTCGACTAGCGGCCGGCGGAATGAGCAGTTCTTC. It yields the protein CASSFSTSGRRNEQFF.

The chain links TRBV30 to TRBJ1-3; D is undetermined. Trimming removed 4 bases from V and 1 base from J, with 5 bases in between. The germline V gene has CDR1 GTSNPN and CDR2 SVGIG (reference sequence). CDR3 length: 12 residues. CDR3: CAWKESGNTIYF. CDR3 bases: TGTGCCTGGAAGGAGTCTGGAAACACCATATATTTT.

The chain is built from TRBV6-5 and TRBJ1-1; D is ambiguous. Germline CDR1 and CDR2: MNHEY and SVGAGI. The V gene lost 0 bases and the J gene lost 4 bases, with 9 bases spanning the gap. The CDR3 is 14 residues long. The CDR3 region has the DNA TGTGCCAGCAGTTACTCCATGGGGAGCACTGAAGCTTTCTTT. Translation: CASSYSMGSTEAFF.

The J gene is TRBJ1-1, the V gene TRBV11-2, with a possible D match to TRBD1 (5 bases). The CDR3 loop spans 13 amino acids. Trimming took off 5 bases at V and 1 base at J, with 8 bases between the two ends. Germline-derived CDR1 and CDR2 are SGHAT and FQNNGV. CDR3: CASSTDRNTEAFF. The CDR3 DNA is TGTGCCAGCAGCACTGACAGGAACACTGAAGCTTTCTTT.

The count of this clone is one. This chain connects TRBV29-1 to TRBJ1-2; D gene unclear. This CDR3 contains 14 residues. Looked up from germline, CDR1 is SQVTM and CDR2 is ANQGSEA. The V and J ends lost 0 bases and 0 bases respectively, with 8 bases between them. The CDR3 is CSVEDPGANYGYTF. In nucleotides, the CDR3 is TGCAGCGTTGAAGATCCAGGTGCTAACTATGGCTACACCTTC.

The chain employs TRBV28 and TRBJ2-1; D may be TRBD1 (5 bases). This CDR3 is 12 amino acids long. Trimming pared 5 bases from V and 12 bases from J, leaving 14 bases between. From germline, CDR1 is MDHEN and CDR2 SYDVKM. The CDR3 reads CASSPQTRGQFF. CDR3 DNA: TGTGCCAGCAGTCCACAAACAAGGGGGCAGTTCTTC.

The chain links TRBV2 to TRBJ2-3; 7 bases line up with TRBD1. CDR3 size: 16 residues. The junction had 5 bases not matched to a gene; V was cut back by 1 base and J by 1 base. CDR1 is SNHLY, CDR2 FYNNEI, per germline. CDR3 region: CASSEDRGPGTDTQYF. In DNA, the CDR3 is TGTGCCAGCAGTGAAGACAGGGGACCCGGCACAGATACGCAGTATTTT. The full variable domain, its missing parts supplied by reference TRBV2 and TRBJ2-3, is EPEVTQTPSHQVTQMGQEVILRCVPISNHLYFYWYRQILGQKVEFLVSFYNNEISEKSEIFDDQFSVERPDGSNFTLKIRSTKLEDSAMYFCASSEDRGPGTDTQYFGPGTRLTVL.

This clone has only one observation. The gene calls are TRBV30 and TRBJ2-7; 8 nucleotides agree with TRBD1. Germline CDR1 GTSNPN, CDR2 SVGIG (reference sequence). J gave up 6 bases and V 3 bases, and 7 bases lay outside the gene matches. The CDR3 spans 13 residues. CDR3 DNA: TGTGCCTGGAGAAGGCCAGGGGGCGGCGAGCAGTACTTC. This gives the protein CAWRRPGGGEQYF.

The genes are TRBV9 and TRBJ1-1; no reliable D call. V lost 0 bases and J 0 bases, leaving 9 bases between the germline ends. Germline CDR1 reads SGDLS; CDR2 reads YYNGEE. The length of the CDR3 is 15 residues. The CDR3 here is CASSVVHSMNTEAFF. The CDR3 DNA reads TGTGCCAGCAGCGTAGTCCACAGTATGAACACTGAAGCTTTCTTT.

This sequence joins TRBV19 and TRBJ2-7, with TRBD1 matching over 9 bases. The CDR3 totals 14 residues. The germline gives CDR1 LNHDA, CDR2 SQIVND (reference sequence). With V trimmed by 1 base and J by 5 bases, 3 bases remained unmatched. CDR3 bases: TGTGCCAGTAGTATAGGGGGACAGGGTGACGAGCAGTACTTC. It codes for CASSIGGQGDEQYF.

There are a few counts of this clone. The chain recombines TRBV5-6 with TRBJ1-5; TRBD1 might be the D (5 bases). This CDR3 region has 13 residues. Germline CDR1 is SGHDT and CDR2 is YYEEEE. With 5 bases removed from V and 3 bases from J, the gap between germline ends came to 9 bases. CDR3 residues: CASSWGVNQPQHF. In nucleotides, the CDR3 is TGTGCCAGCAGTTGGGGGGTCAATCAGCCCCAGCATTTT.

The rearrangement uses TRBV18 and TRBJ2-3; 8 bases line up with TRBD2. The CDR3 contains 17 residues. The V and J ends lost 3 bases and 0 bases, in that order; junction bases with no gene match: 8. The germline V gene has CDR1 KGHSH and CDR2 LQKENI. The CDR3 nucleotides read TGTGCCAGCTCACCGAGGACTAGCAGCTATAGCACAGATACGCAGTATTTT. Its protein is CASSPRTSSYSTDTQYF.

V gene TRBV5-1 combines with J gene TRBJ1-1; D gene ambiguous. Germline V gene data show CDR1 as SGHRS and CDR2 as YFSETQ. There are 13 residues in the CDR3. The V and J ends lost 0 bases and 4 bases respectively, with 7 bases between them. The CDR3: CASSLGGITEAFF. The CDR3 DNA follows: TGCGCCAGCAGCTTGGGAGGGATCACTGAAGCTTTCTTT.

The chain uses TRBV15 and TRBJ2-1; weak D call: TRBD1 (5 bases). There are 12 residues in the CDR3. The germline CDR1 and CDR2 sequences are LNHNV and YYDKDF (reference sequence). V lost 4 bases and J 6 bases, leaving 7 bases between the germline ends. The CDR3 nucleotides are TGTGCCACCAGCATCAGGGCCAATGAGCAGTTCTTC. This codes for CATSIRANEQFF.

The chain uses TRBV7-9 and TRBJ1-2; D might be TRBD1 (6 bases). CDR1 and CDR2 from the germline V gene are SEHNR and FQNEAQ (reference sequence). V was pared by 5 bases and J by 2 bases, with 12 bases between. The CDR3 is 14 amino acids. This CDR3 is CASSTRTGNYGYTF. CDR3 DNA sequence: TGTGCCAGCAGCACCCGTACAGGGAACTATGGCTACACCTTC.

This clone was recorded only once. The chain employs TRBV27 and TRBJ1-3, with 9 bases that match TRBD1. The ends lost 2 bases at V and 1 base at J; junction bases unmatched: 0. The CDR3 is 15 amino acids. In germline, CDR1 is MNHEY, CDR2 SMNVEV (reference sequence). CDR3 protein: CASSLGTGSGNTIYF. CDR3 nucleotide sequence: TGTGCCAGCAGTTTAGGGACAGGGTCTGGAAACACCATATATTTT.

This chain links TRBV6-5 with TRBJ2-7; D is perhaps TRBD2 (5 bases). From germline, CDR1 is MNHEY and CDR2 SVGAGI. This CDR3 contains 15 residues. Between the trimmed V and J ends, which lost 6 bases and 6 bases, there was a span of 21 bases. The chain's CDR3 is CASRPSGLEVLEQYV. As DNA, the CDR3 is TGTGCCAGCAGGCCCTCCGGGCTGGAGGTACTCGAGCAGTACGTC.

The chain joins TRBV18 to TRBJ2-7; 7 positions match TRBD2. The CDR3 extends over 13 amino acids. CDR1 and CDR2 from the germline V gene are KGHSH and LQKENI. V shed 5 bases, J shed 3 bases, and the junction held 4 bases outside the gene matches. CDR3 amino acids: CASSTSGNYEQYV. As DNA, the CDR3 is TGTGCCAGCTCAACCAGCGGGAACTACGAGCAGTACGTC.

This chain connects TRBV19 to TRBJ2-2; 8 bases are shared with TRBD1. Germline assignment: CDR1 LNHDA and CDR2 SQIVND (reference sequence). V lost 2 bases to trimming and J lost 1 base; unmatched junction nucleotides: 6. The CDR3 runs to 17 residues. This CDR3 is CASSIWLGTGNTGELFF. CDR3 DNA: TGTGCCAGTAGTATATGGTTGGGGACAGGGAACACCGGGGAGCTGTTTTTT.

The CDR3: CASSFQSGEQETQYF. Written as DNA, the CDR3 is TGTGCCAGCAGTTTCCAGAGCGGAGAGCAAGAGACCCAGTACTTC. The chain joins TRBV27 to TRBJ2-5; TRBD2 might be the D (5 bases). The CDR3 sequence is 15 residues long. Trimming stripped 3 bases from V and 2 bases from J, with 13 bases between. The germline gives CDR1 MNHEY, CDR2 SMNVEV (reference sequence).

The CDR3 here is CASSLSWTGIDLANYGYTF. The CDR3 nucleotides are TGTGCCAGCAGTTTATCGTGGACAGGGATCGACTTAGCTAACTATGGCTACACCTTC. The genes are TRBV27 and TRBJ1-2; TRBD1 matches at 8 bases. With 0 bases clipped from V and 0 bases from J, the junction kept 12 bases outside the gene matches. Germline V gene lookup returns CDR1 MNHEY and CDR2 SMNVEV (reference sequence). The CDR3 is 19 amino acids.

The gene calls are TRBV30 and TRBJ2-7; 8 bases are a match to TRBD1. Unmatched junction bases numbered 10, after V lost 3 bases and J lost 6 bases. CDR1 is GTSNPN, CDR2 SVGIG, per germline (reference sequence). There are 14 residues in the CDR3. CDR3 in DNA: TGTGCCTGGAGCTCCTCGGACAGGGATCGCGAGCAGTACTTC. This translates into CAWSSSDRDREQYF.

This chain connects TRBV6-6 to TRBJ1-2; TRBD1 matches 7 bases. Germline V gene data show CDR1 as MNHNY and CDR2 as SVGAGI (reference sequence). V lost 6 bases, J lost 0 bases, and 4 bases stayed unmatched. The CDR3 sequence is 14 residues long. This CDR3 is CASSRDRANYGYTF. Written as DNA, the CDR3 is TGTGCCAGCAGCCGGGACAGAGCTAACTATGGCTACACCTTC.

The chain's CDR3 is CAISGGTGTTNEKLFF. The CDR3, as DNA: TGTGCCATCAGTGGGGGGACAGGGACAACTAATGAAAAACTGTTTTTT. V gene TRBV10-3 combines with J gene TRBJ1-4; TRBD1 matches at 9 bases. With 4 bases clipped from V and 0 bases from J, the junction kept 3 bases outside the gene matches. The CDR3 sequence is 16 residues long. Germline V gives CDR1 ENHRY, CDR2 SYGVKD.

The rearrangement uses TRBV27 and TRBJ1-1; no firm D call. This CDR3 is 11 amino acids long. Between the trimmed V and J ends, which lost 6 bases and 2 bases, there was a span of 4 bases. Germline values: CDR1 MNHEY, CDR2 SMNVEV (reference sequence). For the CDR3, the DNA is TGTGCCAGCAGGTATAACACTGAAGCTTTCTTT. Protein product: CASRYNTEAFF.

The chain links TRBV5-1 to TRBJ2-5; D gene unclear. The germline CDR1 and CDR2 sequences are SGHRS and YFSETQ. The length of the CDR3 is 13 residues. The V gene lost 4 bases and the J gene lost 4 bases, with 11 bases spanning the gap. The CDR3 DNA follows: TGCGCCAGCAGCGCGGTCTCGGGAGAGACCCAGTACTTC. This sequence encodes CASSAVSGETQYF.

The V gene is TRBV28, the J gene TRBJ1-2, with D tentatively TRBD1 (6 bases). Germline-derived CDR1 and CDR2 are MDHEN and SYDVKM. The V end was cut by 4 bases, the J end by 6 bases, with 18 bases between. The CDR3 spans 15 residues. CDR3 residues: CASSSKPRGGDGYTF. CDR3 DNA sequence: TGTGCCAGCAGTTCCAAGCCGAGAGGGGGTGATGGCTACACCTTC.

This clone was seen a few times. The chain joins TRBV7-6 to TRBJ2-7; D might be TRBD1 (6 bases). The CDR3 loop spans 15 amino acids. V was cut by 0 bases and J by 1 base, with 10 bases left in between. The germline V gene has CDR1 SGHVS and CDR2 FNYEAQ. The chain's CDR3 is CASSLAGQGSYEQYF. DNA for the CDR3: TGTGCCAGCAGCTTAGCGGGGCAGGGGTCCTACGAGCAGTACTTC. Based on the CDR3 plus reference TRBV7-6 and TRBJ2-7, the full variable domain is GAGVSQSPRYKVTKRGQDVALRCDPISGHVSLYWYRQALGQGPEFLTYFNYEAQQDKSGLPNDRFSAERPEGSISTLTIQRTEQRDSAMYRCASSLAGQGSYEQYFGPGTRLTVT.

The rearrangement links TRBV6-5 to TRBJ2-3, with D hard to call. Trimming cost V 6 bases and J 5 bases, with 9 bases left between them. The CDR3 has 12 residues. From germline, CDR1 is MNHEY and CDR2 SVGAGI. The CDR3 spells CASRSVGDTQYF. CDR3 coding DNA: TGTGCCAGCAGGAGCGTGGGAGATACGCAGTATTTT.